This TCR beta chain was found in a study of control samples from healthy donors and cancer patients. The CDR3 is made up of 17 amino acids. V lost 0 bases and J lost 6, with 18 bases in between. Clones were read by immunoSEQ multiplex PCR, and TCRdb kept only the in-frame ones, dropping some. The repertoire holds tens of thousands of clones, with over 80% as singletons. The gene calls are TRBV23-1 and TRBJ1-5, with D possibly TRBD1 on 5 matching bases. TRBV23-1 is an open reading frame, and its role is uncertain. The sequence derives from a man aged 25 to 45 in good health. The specimen was blood. The chain's CDR3 is CASSQSWDPLSGQPQHF. In DNA, the CDR3 is TGCGCCAGCAGTCAATCGTGGGACCCTCTTAGCGGTCAGCCCCAGCATTTT.